This T cell receptor beta chain was retrieved from a study of vaccination effects on CD4 cells after COVID-19. Whole-study context: Each participant was given two doses of one vaccine (BNT162b2 or mRNA-1273).

The study, taken as a whole, reports: The study found that post-vaccine spike-reactive clones in convalescents were mainly new vaccine-induced clones.

Antigen-specific CD4+ T cell clonotypes were called by their expansion after viral peptide-pool culture in ViraFEST. Around day 10 of culture, CD4+ T cells were separated out. By PCR, the person was confirmed to have had SARS-CoV-2 infection between March and December 2020. Wells each received more than 1.5 million PBMC, cultured with roughly 9.4 IU/ml IL-2 and roughly 9.8 ug/ml peptides. Here immunoSEQ multiplex PCR was the method, and the copy in TCRdb shows in-frame clones only, minus some. The sample lists tens of thousands of clones; approximately 72% were seen once. Points on this clone: What it binds is unknown.

Germline V gene sequence: CDR1 MNHNY, CDR2 SVGAGI (reference sequence). The length of the CDR3 is 13 residues. V lost 8 bases to trimming and J lost 3 bases, with 13 bases between them. This specimen consisted of CD4+ T cells from PBMCs cultured with a peptide pool, obtained before COVID-19 vaccination. The TCR was taken from a human donor who had a prior SARS-CoV-2 infection. The chain carries TRBV6-6 and TRBJ1-1, with D tentatively TRBD1 (6 bases). This chain's CDR3 is CASRNQGYTEAFF. The CDR3 coding sequence is TGTGCCAGCCGAAACCAGGGGTACACTGAAGCTTTCTTT.